The next 8 T cell receptor beta chains were all read from a single sample in a study of blood T cell repertoires in COVID-19. Generated by immunoSEQ multiplex PCR, the TCRdb table keeps only in-frame clones and is missing some. The data hold over 130,000 clones, with about 88% observed a single time. The sample taken for sequencing was peripheral blood. These receptors all come from a human donor with COVID-19, enrolled during active disease. The donor label of this sample is uncertain.

This clone was counted between two and nine times. This sequence joins TRBV19 and TRBJ1-1; D might be TRBD1 (6 bases). The V end was cut by 6 bases, the J end by 5 bases, with 16 bases between. Germline CDR1 is LNHDA and CDR2 is SQIVND (reference sequence). The CDR3 has 14 amino acids. The CDR3: CASSPGVPWTEAFF. As DNA, the CDR3 is TGTGCCAGTAGCCCAGGGGTCCCTTGGACTGAAGCTTTCTTT.

The genes are TRBV5-1 and TRBJ2-2; D perhaps matches TRBD2 (7 bases). V was cut by 4 bases and J by 5 bases, with 15 bases left in between. Germline CDR1 is SGHRS and CDR2 is YFSETQ. The CDR3 length is 15 residues. The CDR3 bases are TGCGCCAGCAGCCTCGCCAGGGGAGGGACCGGGGAGCTGTTTTTT. It yields the protein CASSLARGGTGELFF.

The V and J genes are TRBV6-5 and TRBJ1-2; TRBD1 matches at 9 bases. Germline values: CDR1 MNHEY, CDR2 SVGAGI. With V trimmed by 6 bases and J by 5 bases, 10 bases remained unmatched. CDR3 length: 15 residues. The CDR3 sequence is CASRFLLQGAYGYTF. Here the CDR3 DNA reads TGTGCCAGCAGATTTTTGTTACAGGGGGCGTATGGCTACACCTTC.

CDR3 DNA sequence: TGCGCCAGCAGTCCCGGGACTAGCCCCGAGACCCAGTACTTC. It is translated as CASSPGTSPETQYF. The chain combines TRBV4-1 with TRBJ2-5; 9 nucleotides line up with TRBD2. V was pared by 6 bases and J by 5 bases, with 7 bases of the junction left unmatched. This CDR3 has 14 residues. Germline V gene data show CDR1 as MGHRA and CDR2 as YSYEKL.

This clone appeared once. The rearrangement links TRBV6-5 to TRBJ1-2; D is uncertain. From germline, CDR1 is MNHEY and CDR2 SVGAGI. V gave up 3 bases and J gave up 3 bases, with 14 bases separating them. This CDR3 is 15 amino acids long. CDR3 loop: CASSYGVVADYGYTF. The CDR3 DNA sequence: TGTGCCAGCAGTTATGGGGTTGTAGCGGACTATGGCTACACCTTC.

The chain carries TRBV3-1 (or the pseudogene TRBV3-2) and TRBJ1-1, with D hard to call. Trimming left V 0 bases short and J 4 bases short, with 9 bases between. CDR1 LGHDT and CDR2 YNNKEL come from the germline V gene (reference sequence). The CDR3 extends over 14 amino acids. CDR3 amino acids: CASSQDAGATEAFF. CDR3 nucleotides: TGTGCCAGCAGCCAAGACGCGGGAGCCACTGAAGCTTTCTTT.

V gene TRBV18 combines with J gene TRBJ1-5; 12 bases are shared with TRBD1. The CDR3 length is 15 residues. The germline CDR1 and CDR2 sequences are KGHSH and LQKENI. V lost 3 bases and J lost 6; bases outside the gene matches: 3. The CDR3 coding sequence is TGTGCCAGCTCACCTAGGGACAGGGGGCGTCAGCCCCAGCATTTT. Residues: CASSPRDRGRQPQHF.

The rearrangement links TRBV7-2 to TRBJ2-3, with 14 nucleotides matching TRBD2. This CDR3 is built from 17 residues. J was trimmed by 1 base and V by 6 bases; bases with no gene match: 6. CDR1 is SGHTA, CDR2 FQGNSA, per germline. This CDR3 is CASRLRLAGGGTDTQYF. As DNA, the CDR3 is TGTGCCAGCAGACTTCGACTAGCGGGGGGGGGCACAGATACGCAGTATTTT.